This T cell receptor beta chain originates from a study of technical replicates of blood from four donors. This clone appeared a single time. Libraries were prepared by immunoSEQ multiplex PCR; TCRdb keeps only in-frame clonotypes and omits some of them. The table lists more than 65,000 clones, around 96% of them singletons, with under 0.4% in the top ten. The CDR3 is 14 residues long. Losses at the gene ends were 3 bases for V and 4 bases for J; bases not matched to a gene: 1. The germline V gene has CDR1 MNHEY and CDR2 SMNVEV (reference sequence). The chain combines TRBV27 with TRBJ2-1; 9 bases are a match to TRBD1. Input material: T cells isolated from PBMCs. The source is a human donor in good health. The DNA of the CDR3 is TGTGCCAGCAGTTTGGGGACAGGGTACAATGAGCAGTTCTTC. It is translated as CASSLGTGYNEQFF.